This T cell receptor (beta chain) was recorded in a study of cytomegalovirus exposure and HLA in healthy donors. From germline, CDR1 is MGHRA and CDR2 YSYEKL. V was clipped by 3 bases and J by 12 bases; unmatched bases: 12. The CDR3 runs to 15 residues. Notes on this clone: What it binds is not known.

The PCR was carried out with 60 Vbeta primers and 13 Jbeta primers. Only in-frame clones appear in the TCRdb table, and some are missing; sequencing was by immunoSEQ multiplex PCR. The sample shows about 190,000 clones, almost 75% of them seen only once. General study points: Later analysis identified several of the most significant clusters that appeared linked to common viral pathogens.

V and J are TRBV4-1 and TRBJ2-1; 9 nucleotides line up with TRBD2. This sequence originates from a young woman in good health and CMV-seropositive. The sequenced sample was PBMCs. The CDR3 is CASSHPSGTVIRQFF. CDR3 in DNA: TGCGCCAGCAGCCACCCTAGCGGGACCGTCATCCGGCAGTTCTTC.